Here is one T cell receptor (beta chain) with its context. Its antigen is still unknown. No per-base quality is available; no much larger clone lies one base away. V trim: 5 bases; J trim: 0 bases; unmatched bases: 5. CDR1 and CDR2 (MNHEY, SVGAGI) derive from the germline V gene. The CDR3 runs 15 residues from the cysteine to the phenylalanine. The DNA shown is the 45-base CDR3, in frame from base 1. The method behind the library was the immunoSEQ multiplex PCR assay. The multiplex PCR relied on a mix of 60 forward primers for TCR Vbeta segments and 13 reverse primers for TCR Jbeta segments. A multiplex PCR assay on genomic DNA amplified the CDR3 region of rearranged TCR beta genes. Amplified TCR beta libraries were sequenced as 87-base-pair reads on the Illumina HiSeq System. The authors' pipeline ran thus. In a later analysis, about 80 million unique TCR beta chains were counted across the approximately 620 repertoires, and around 10 million of these chains were shared by at least two donors. Raw reads were error-corrected and collapsed into unique sequences with a nearest-neighbor algorithm that merged closely related sequences to remove PCR and sequencing errors. V, D and J gene segments were assigned by aligning CDR3 sequences to IMGT reference sequences. For a sequence to be retained, at least a six-nucleotide match to both a V gene segment and a J gene segment was required. A rearrangement was called productive if the CDR3 had no stop codons and remained in frame with V and J, and every other rearrangement was called non-productive. Following IMGT convention, CDR3 was defined as the stretch from the second conserved V-encoded cysteine up to the conserved J-encoded phenylalanine. Sequences without an unambiguous match to a single V gene segment were excluded from the earlier analysis of approximately 600 of the donors. An earlier analysis of a few hundred of the donors classified V segments as functional when productive rearrangements were above 56.7% and as segregating when the standard deviation between donors was above 5%. A statistical classification framework was developed to diagnose cytomegalovirus status using the catalog of TCR beta chain sequences. A later analysis assigned V and J genes by comparing TCR nucleotide sequences with IMGT/GENE-DB human TR gene sequences. The TCRdist pipeline was used in a later analysis to assign CDR3 sequences and most-parsimonious VDJ recombination scenarios. In a later analysis, every TCR beta chain was defined by the combination of its CDR3 amino acid sequence and its V-gene family, and reads without a unique V-gene family were dropped. A later analysis removed 550 to 650 highly shared, low-generation-probability nucleotide sequences to deal with suspected cross-contamination and a sequencing artifact. In a later analysis, a clonal expansion index was calculated for each public chain from normalized within-repertoire ranks of inferred template counts. In a later analysis, generation probabilities were computed using a VDJ recombination model fitted to out-of-frame rearrangements, and the results were checked against IGoR. In a later analysis, TCR-TCR, TCR-HLA and TCR-CMV co-occurrence was scored with hypergeometric tests, and a repertoire-size bias correction was applied to TCR pairs. False discovery rates were estimated in a later analysis by permuting HLA or CMV assignments 20 times. In a later analysis, co-occurring TCRs were grouped using DBSCAN, with TCRdist sequence similarity added in when clustering inside HLA-allele-positive subsets. Repertoires with fewer than 30,000 or more than 120,000 public chains were left out of co-occurrence clustering, as were about 5 repertoires with anomalous nucleotide sharing. The immuneACCESS repertoire file appears here via TCRdb, limited to in-frame rearrangements. These files lack a portion of the clones; in checked studies, under half of the deficit traces to unresolved V genes, and the cause of the others is not known. V, J and clone size are taken as reported in that table, and D and trimming were inferred from the DNA itself. This sample is represented by roughly 120,000 clones; 74% of them were singletons. Jointly, the top ten make up over 4% of the sample.

This sample is drawn from a study of cytomegalovirus exposure and HLA in healthy donors listed by TCRdb under 2017. In terms of the full investigation: An earlier analysis of more than 550 of the donors reported approximately 260 Gb of sequence data and approximately 120 million unique TCR beta sequences obtained from about 170 million T cells. Donor age, sex, ethnicity and CMV serostatus were compiled together with the repertoire data. An earlier analysis of 587 of the donors applied high-throughput TCR beta sequencing to assess whether each TCR beta V gene segment acted as functional or pseudogenic. Among the roughly 400 genotyped donors, around 81% belonged to the genetic ancestry cluster associated with self-reported Caucasian donors. To predict cytomegalovirus infection status, the study combined high-throughput TCR immunosequencing, statistical association of individual TCRs with disease status, and machine learning. The later analysis used no new phenotypic data to find candidate immune exposures, relying instead on TCR beta sequences and their occurrence across donors. Roughly 300 gigabases of sequencing data and 70 million to 95 million unique TCR sequences made up an early release that covered roughly 670 HLA-typed donors. Class I and class II HLA loci were covered by the typing at four-digit resolution. Across approximately 400 genotyped donors of the cohort, an average of roughly 230,000 unique TCR beta nucleotide sequences per donor were sequenced, and approximately 17% of those sequences were non-productive. All discovery cohort repertoires had been generated using a single sequencing platform. A separate validation cohort of 90 to 150 different subjects was used in addition to the roughly 700-subject first cohort. Genome-wide SNP genotypes for about 65% of the roughly 670 donors were used in a later genetic analysis, which treated that subset as a discovery cohort. Because of strong linkage in the cohort, 5 or 6 DR-DQ haplotypes were treated as single units for association and clustering. The study used immunosequencing to profile the T cell repertoires of 600 to 850 subjects and linked those repertoires to cytomegalovirus serostatus. The number of donors typed differed by locus, with about 629-630 for A, B, C, DRB1 and DQB1, around 500 for DQA1, approximately 570 for DPA1, and approximately 470 for DPB1. To study patterns of TCR occurrence, a later analysis re-analyzed previously published TCR beta repertoires from 600 to 750 donors and added high-resolution HLA genotyping. The aim of the study was to test whether cataloging public T cell receptors could identify signatures of past pathogen exposure.

The cohort was made up of about 670 healthy bone marrow donors. Cohort members were all nominally healthy when sampled, although unrecorded immune exposures were likely present. The donor was CMV seropositive and was included in the group of 289 seropositive cohort members. Each donor provided a peripheral blood sample, and peripheral blood mononuclear cells were used for TCR beta sequencing. Genomic DNA extraction from the blood cell samples was performed with the Qiagen DNeasy Blood Extraction Kit. Results and caveats for the whole study, not just this receptor: According to a later analysis, parvovirus B19, influenza, CMV and Epstein-Barr virus appeared linked to several top co-occurrence clusters. Across donors, most TCR sequences were observed very rarely, whereas some public TCRs were present in many individuals. The study listed 170 or so TCR beta chains as associated with cytomegalovirus. According to a later analysis, TCR association rates differed among HLA loci, with DRB1 alleles showing the most associated TCRs and HLA-C alleles showing the fewest. A few of the identified cytomegalovirus-associated TCR beta chains were confirmed in vitro to be specific for cytomegalovirus antigens. In an earlier analysis of over 550 of the donors, most TCR beta V segments were observed in productive rearrangements about 87% or about 30% of the time, broadly matching IMGT annotations. A later genetic analysis associated a missense DCLRE1C variant with V-gene and J-gene trimming of TCR beta chains, and an independent cohort replicated the association. The authors suggested that the approach could potentially be generalized to other disease states and immunological phenotypes. In this cohort, only TCR beta chains were sequenced, and detectable features were limited by the absence of alpha or paired-chain data. A cluster of highly shared sequence variants was judged likely to represent a technical artifact of the sequencing pipeline. In a later analysis, HLA-associated TCR beta chains were found to be more clonally expanded and to have lower generation probabilities than equally common non-associated chains. Linkage disequilibrium might explain the correlated functional status among segregating V segments, but an unknown experimental factor could not be ruled out. A further reported finding was that TCR beta sequences accurately predicted the HLA-A and HLA-B alleles for most subjects in the first cohort. Some IMGT-functional V segments, including TRBV6-2 and TRBV6-3, could not be distinguished by the 87-base-pair reads and were therefore excluded. When HLA alleles, especially DR and DQ, strongly co-occurred, TCR associations were difficult to assign to individual alleles. Presence/absence analyses assumed roughly uniform sequencing depth across donors, an assumption that may not hold. Because counts were too low, some 16 rarely observed V segments, including chromosome 9 orphons, were excluded from the earlier analysis of fewer than 650 of the donors. For the cohort, immune exposure information was limited to CMV serostatus. In a later analysis, most CMV-associated TCR beta chains were found to appear HLA-restricted, with HLA associations seemingly driven largely by CMV exposure. Specific HLA alleles were associated with 15,000 to 20,000 TCR beta sequences at a false discovery rate of 0.05 in a later analysis. Because HLA typing was unavailable for some donors at each locus, only the typed subset was used in association tests. Cytomegalovirus status was reported to be diagnosed by the classifier with high specificity and sensitivity in both the original and validation cohorts. According to a later genetic analysis, donors in an Asian-associated ancestry cluster had fewer N-insertions in productive TCRs than the approximately 610-donor mean.

Here the chain combines TRBV6-5 and TRBJ1-2, and TRBD1 matches 8 of the central bases. This TCR was recovered from a man aged 25 to 40 in good health and CMV-seropositive. The sequenced material came from PBMCs. CDR3 sequence: CASSRTGRSNYGYTF. The bases read TGTGCCAGCAGTCGGACAGGGCGGTCTAACTATGGCTACACCTTC.